These 14 T cell receptor beta chains were all obtained from the same sample, sequenced in a study of blood T cell repertoires in COVID-19. Only in-frame clones appear in the TCRdb table, and some are missing; sequencing was by immunoSEQ multiplex PCR. The sample gives 55,000 to 75,000 clones, around four fifths of which show up once; roughly 6.8% is in the top ten. Sequencing was performed on peripheral blood. These receptors all come from a human donor in a cohort sampled during active COVID-19.

V is TRBV5-1 and J is TRBJ1-2; TRBD1 aligns across 8 bases. This CDR3 region has 14 residues. Germline lookup yields CDR1 SGHRS and CDR2 YFSETQ. Germline trimming cut 2 bases from V and 4 bases from J; bases unmatched to any gene: 4. The CDR3 spells CASSFSGGGYGYTF. The CDR3 DNA reads as TGCGCCAGCAGCTTCTCAGGGGGCGGCTATGGCTACACCTTC.

J is TRBJ2-7 and V is TRBV4-2; maybe TRBD1 (5 bases). CDR1 LGHNA and CDR2 YNFKEQ come from the germline V gene. This CDR3 is built from 14 residues. V lost 0 bases, J lost 0 bases, and 6 bases lay in between. The CDR3 bases are TGTGCCAGCAGCCAAGATGGACACTCCTACGAGCAGTACTTC. As protein: CASSQDGHSYEQYF.

The CDR3 loop is CASSLEAGGPGELFF. The CDR3 DNA is TGTGCCAGCAGCTTGGAAGCGGGGGGGCCCGGGGAGCTGTTTTTT. This chain links TRBV5-8 with TRBJ2-2; TRBD2 agrees at 10 bases. Per the germline V gene, CDR1 is SGHTS and CDR2 is YDEGEE. Germline trimming cut 0 bases from V and 6 bases from J; bases unmatched to any gene: 2. The CDR3 runs to 15 residues.

The V call is TRBV19, the J call TRBJ1-1; 9 bases are a match to TRBD1. The CDR3 consists of 14 residues. Germline CDR1 and CDR2: LNHDA and SQIVND (reference sequence). The V and J ends lost 4 bases and 1 base, in that order; junction bases with no gene match: 1. The CDR3 loop is CASSKGQGNTEAFF. The CDR3 nucleotides are TGTGCCAGTAGTAAGGGACAGGGGAACACTGAAGCTTTCTTT.

The CDR3 DNA is TGTGCCAGTAGTAAAACAGGGGCCAGCTCCTACAATGAGCAGTTCTTC. It codes for CASSKTGASSYNEQFF. V is TRBV19 and J is TRBJ2-1; 7 positions agree with TRBD1. Germline CDR1 and CDR2: LNHDA and SQIVND (reference sequence). This CDR3 is built from 16 residues. Losses at the gene ends were 4 bases for V and 0 bases for J; bases not matched to a gene: 6. The full variable domain, completed using reference TRBV19 and TRBJ2-1, is DGGITQSPKYLFRKEGQNVTLSCEQNLNHDAMYWYRQDPGQGLRLIYYSQIVNDFQKGDIAEGYSVSREKKESFPLTVTSAQKNPTAFYLCASSKTGASSYNEQFFGPGTRLTVL.

This chain connects TRBV5-1 to TRBJ2-7, with a tentative D call TRBD1 (5 bases). The germline CDR1 and CDR2 sequences are SGHRS and YFSETQ. The CDR3 totals 13 residues. Trimming removed 2 bases at V and 3 bases at J, with 9 bases between. This CDR3 is CASSFQGGYEQYF. CDR3 in DNA: TGCGCCAGCAGCTTTCAGGGCGGCTACGAGCAGTACTTC.

The gene calls are TRBV19 and TRBJ1-2, with D possibly TRBD1 on 6 matching bases. Germline V CDR1 and CDR2: LNHDA, SQIVND (reference sequence). This CDR3 comprises 14 residues. The ends were cut back, 6 bases at V and 4 bases at J, with 15 bases in the middle. CDR3 residues: CASRGTGPIYGYTF. The CDR3 nucleotides are TGTGCCAGTAGGGGAACAGGGCCCATCTATGGCTACACCTTC.

The V call is TRBV28, the J call TRBJ1-4; the match to TRBD1 covers 8 bases. The CDR3 is 17 amino acids. CDR1 MDHEN and CDR2 SYDVKM come from the germline V gene. Trimming removed 0 bases from V and 4 bases from J; junction bases left unmatched: 7. The CDR3 loop is CASSLWRDRWGNEKLFF. The CDR3 DNA follows: TGTGCCAGCAGTTTATGGCGGGACAGGTGGGGTAATGAAAAACTGTTTTTT.

J is TRBJ2-3 and V is TRBV7-9; 8 bases line up with TRBD2. Per germline, CDR1 SEHNR and CDR2 FQNEAQ (reference sequence). Germline trimming cut 1 base from V and 6 bases from J; bases unmatched to any gene: 0. The CDR3 contains 13 residues. The CDR3 bases are TGTGCCAGCAGCTTAGGACTAGCGGATACGCAGTATTTT. Translation gives CASSLGLADTQYF.

The chain recombines TRBV2 with TRBJ1-5, with a weak D call TRBD1 (6 bases). V was cut by 6 bases and J by 7 bases, with 22 bases left in between. The CDR3 spans 16 residues. Germline-derived CDR1 and CDR2 are SNHLY and FYNNEI. CDR3 coding DNA: TGTGCCAGCAGACCAGACAGGCTGAAGATAGTACAGCCCCAGCATTTT. This translates into CASRPDRLKIVQPQHF.

This clone occurred a few times. V and J are TRBV7-8 and TRBJ2-2, with 12 bases aligning to TRBD2. CDR1 and CDR2 from the germline V gene are SGHVS and FQNEAQ. The CDR3 consists of 16 residues. Trimming removed 5 bases from V and 5 bases from J; junction bases left unmatched: 6. The CDR3 region is CASSRRLAGVTGELFF. The CDR3 coding sequence is TGTGCCAGCAGCAGGAGACTAGCGGGAGTTACCGGGGAGCTGTTTTTT. Based on the CDR3 plus reference TRBV7-8 and TRBJ2-2, the full variable domain is GAGVSQSPRYKVAKRGQDVALRCDPISGHVSLFWYQQALGQGPEFLTYFQNEAQLDKSGLPSDRFFAERPEGSVSTLKIQRTQQEDSAVYLCASSRRLAGVTGELFFGEGSRLTVL.

The chain recombines TRBV11-3 with TRBJ2-2; 7 bases fit TRBD1. The CDR3 is 15 amino acids. The junction had 3 bases not matched to a gene; V was cut back by 5 bases and J by 0 bases. Germline V lookup: CDR1 SGHNT, CDR2 YENEEA. The CDR3 DNA reads TGTGCCAGCAGCATGCAGGGGGCGAACACCGGGGAGCTGTTTTTT. Residues: CASSMQGANTGELFF.

This clone was observed a few times. The chain uses TRBV7-9 and TRBJ2-2; D is unresolved. Germline CDR1 SEHNR, CDR2 FQNEAQ (reference sequence). This CDR3 contains 15 residues. V shed 0 bases and J shed 6 bases, with 11 bases lying between them. The CDR3 DNA is TGTGCCAGCAGCTTAGCCGAGCGAGGCGCCGGGGAGCTGTTTTTT. Residues: CASSLAERGAGELFF.

The chain carries TRBV23-1 and TRBJ1-5; 9 bases match TRBD1. TRBV23-1 is marked as an open reading frame, function uncertain. V lost 2 bases, J lost 3 bases, and 5 bases stayed unmatched. The CDR3 has 16 amino acids. CDR3 bases: TGCGCCAGCAGTCAAGGGACAGGGAGGGTCAATCAGCCCCAGCATTTT. This sequence encodes CASSQGTGRVNQPQHF.